A single T cell receptor beta chain is shown here with its context. Its antigen is currently unknown. TCRdb re-analysed the RT-PCR reads in MiXCR, keeping a single row per CDR3 protein. The sample carries approximately 500,000 distinct CDR3 sequences, over 10% recorded once. The data were obtained in a study of response to subunit inactivated influenza vaccine. Study-wide results and caveats: Seasonal influenza vaccination, on each occasion, was suggested by the authors to recruit few new T cells.

V shed 5 bases and J 4 bases; nucleotides not matched to a gene: 3. Germline CDR1 and CDR2: MDHEN and SYDVKM. The CDR3 is 14 residues long. The chain links TRBV28 to TRBJ2-2, with 8 bases matching TRBD2. The sequencing used PBMCs from blood, collected about 40 days after vaccination. This receptor was identified in a man aged 45-60 years who received an inactivated influenza vaccine. CDR3 coding DNA: TGTGCCAGCAGTCGGGGGGGCCGCACCGGGGAGCTGTTTTTT. It translates to CASSRGGRTGELFF. Drawing the rest from reference TRBV28 and TRBJ2-2, the complete variable domain is DVKVTQSSRYLVKRTGEKVFLECVQDMDHENMFWYRQDPGLGLRLIYFSYDVKMKEKGDIPEGYSVSREKKERFSLILESASTNQTSMYLCASSRGGRTGELFFGEGSRLTVL.